This TCR beta chain was recovered during a study of tumor-infiltrating lymphocytes in glioblastoma multiforme. Multiple V-beta primers and a C-beta primer amplified TCRB from RNA. From the multiplex PCR reads, TCRdb called clonotypes with MiXCR, one entry per CDR3 protein. The table records 25,000 to 40,000 distinct CDR3 sequences, 60% to 75% of them present only once. The CDR3 consists of 17 residues. Germline CDR1 reads MNHEY; CDR2 reads SVGAGI. Regarding this clonotype: The junction does not match germline at one end; this may be a read error.

The chain employs TRBV6-5 and TRBJ1-2; D possibly corresponds to TRBD1 (6 bases). Specimen: brain tumor tissue. This receptor was obtained from a male donor with glioblastoma. CDR3 loop: CASSYLTFLGGRNGYAF. In DNA, the CDR3 is TGTGCCAGCAGTTACCTAACCTTTCTAGGGGGAAGGAATGGCTACGCCTTC.